Sequencing of this T cell receptor beta chain was carried out in a study of T cell responses to AZD1222 COVID-19 vaccine. To note about this clone: What it recognizes is unknown.

Only in-frame clones appear in the TCRdb table, and some are missing; sequencing was by immunoSEQ multiplex PCR. The data contain 110,000 or so clones, around nine tenths of them singletons. Germline lookup yields CDR1 SGHTA and CDR2 FQGNSA. CDR3 length: 15 amino acids. Trimming took 7 bases from V and 5 from J, leaving 18 bases between them. The study's findings and limits: No repertoire was sampled before or during the peak T cell response, only after it. The study reported that nearly half of spike-specific TCRs target unmutated variant regions.

The rearrangement joins TRBV7-2 to TRBJ2-1; D assignment may be TRBD1 or TRBD2 (5 bases each). Sequenced material: peripheral blood, taken on day 0 of AZD1222 vaccination. The source is an adult in good health. The CDR3 nucleotides read TGTGCCAGCACACCACATGGGACGAGAGACAATGAGCAGTTCTTC. Protein sequence: CASTPHGTRDNEQFF.